Below, 21 T cell receptor beta chains from the same sample are listed, as sequenced in a study of response to subunit inactivated influenza vaccine. Via MiXCR, TCRdb re-called the RT-PCR reads, giving one row per CDR3 protein. The sample has 610,000 or so distinct CDR3 sequences, around 15% seen once. The sample consisted of PBMCs from blood, taken 11 to 12 days after vaccination. The receptors originated from a man aged 50 to 60 who received an inactivated influenza vaccine.

A few counts support this clonotype. The V and J genes are TRBV20-1 and TRBJ2-7; D perhaps matches TRBD1 (5 bases). Deletions cut 4 bases from V and 2 bases from J, with 15 bases between. This CDR3 has 14 amino acids. CDR1 is DFQATT, CDR2 SNEGSKA, per germline (reference sequence). CDR3 region: CSAITGLPPYEQYF. The CDR3 coding sequence is TGCAGTGCTATTACAGGTTTACCGCCCTACGAGCAGTACTTC.

This sequence joins TRBV18 and TRBJ1-1, with D possibly matching TRBD1 (6 bases). Trimming removed 3 bases at V and 4 bases at J, with 12 bases between. This CDR3 is 14 amino acids long. Germline values: CDR1 KGHSH, CDR2 LQKENI. CDR3 amino acids: CASSPLDRSTEAFF. The CDR3 nucleotides read TGTGCCAGCTCACCCTTGGACAGATCCACTGAAGCTTTCTTT.

The chain uses TRBV20-1 and TRBJ1-3; no firm D call. The V end lost 5 bases, the J end lost 2 bases, and 7 bases lay between the germline ends. CDR1 is DFQATT and CDR2 is SNEGSKA in the germline V gene (reference sequence). The CDR3 is made up of 12 amino acids. The DNA of the CDR3 is TGCAGTGCTCTCACGACTGGAAACACCATATATTTT. Amino acid sequence: CSALTTGNTIYF.

J is TRBJ1-1 and V is TRBV5-1; D is possibly TRBD1 (6 bases). Germline V gene sequence: CDR1 SGHRS, CDR2 YFSETQ. Trimming cost V 6 bases and J 0 bases, with 15 bases left between them. CDR3 size: 15 residues. CDR3 bases: TGCGCCAGCAATGAGGACAGCCCAATGAACACTGAAGCTTTCTTT. Translating gives CASNEDSPMNTEAFF.

This clonotype showed up just a few times. This chain joins TRBV7-2 and TRBJ2-1; 8 bases match TRBD2. Germline CDR1 and CDR2: SGHTA and FQGNSA. The V and J ends lost 5 bases and 8 bases, in that order; junction bases with no gene match: 11. CDR3 size: 15 residues. CDR3 sequence reads: CASSRHTPGGDEQFF. The CDR3 DNA reads as TGTGCCAGCAGCAGACATACTCCGGGGGGGGATGAGCAGTTCTTC. Full variable domain (missing parts from reference TRBV7-2 and TRBJ2-1): GAGVSQSPSNKVTEKGKDVELRCDPISGHTALYWYRQSLGQGLEFLIYFQGNSAPDKSGLPSDRFSAERTGGSVSTLTIQRTQQEDSAVYLCASSRHTPGGDEQFFGPGTRLTVL.

This clonotype was seen a few times. The chain couples TRBV4-3 to TRBJ2-3; D ambiguous. The length of the CDR3 is 14 residues. The V end lost 3 bases, the J end lost 3 bases, and 10 bases lay between the germline ends. The germline V gene encodes CDR1 LGHNA and CDR2 YSLEER. The DNA of the CDR3 is TGCGCCAGCAGCCATCTCAGCCGGACAGATACGCAGTATTTT. Translating it yields CASSHLSRTDTQYF.

This clonotype was picked up a small number of times. The chain links TRBV5-1 to TRBJ2-2; 11 bases map to TRBD2. CDR3 length equals 16 residues. In germline, CDR1 is SGHRS, CDR2 YFSETQ. The ends lost 7 bases at V and 4 bases at J; junction bases unmatched: 9. CDR3 bases: TGCGCCAGCGGAGCTAGCGGGAGGCCGGGCACCGGGGAGCTGTTTTTT. It specifies CASGASGRPGTGELFF.

This clonotype was seen only once. This rearrangement joins TRBV20-1 to TRBJ2-7; D is perhaps TRBD1 or TRBD2 (5 bases each). This CDR3 spans 14 amino acids. The V gene's germline CDR1 is DFQATT and CDR2 SNEGSKA (reference sequence). The V end lost 1 base, the J end lost 2 bases, and 12 bases lay between the germline ends. The CDR3 region is CSARVPRGTYEQYF. CDR3 nucleotide sequence: TGCAGTGCTAGAGTCCCCCGGGGCACCTACGAGCAGTACTTC.

This clonotype has just a few counts. V gene TRBV2 combines with J gene TRBJ2-2; the D is unclear. Germline V gives CDR1 SNHLY, CDR2 FYNNEI. There are 14 residues in the CDR3. The V end was cut by 8 bases, the J end by 0 bases, with 10 bases between. For the CDR3, the DNA is TGTGCCAGCGTTGGCGGTTCGAACACCGGGGAGCTGTTTTTT. This codes for CASVGGSNTGELFF.

This clonotype showed up many times. CDR3 protein: CSAPGTSDTQYF. The CDR3, as DNA: TGCAGTGCTCCCGGGACCTCAGATACGCAGTATTTT. The V and J genes are TRBV20-1 and TRBJ2-3; D is perhaps TRBD1 or TRBD2 (5 bases each). CDR1 and CDR2 from the germline V gene are DFQATT and SNEGSKA (reference sequence). The germline V and J ends were trimmed by 5 bases and 4 bases, with 10 bases remaining between them. This CDR3 has 12 residues.

The chain links TRBV6-2 or TRBV6-3 to TRBJ1-2, with a possible D match to TRBD1 (6 bases). The length of the CDR3 is 16 residues. With 0 bases removed from V and 0 bases from J, the gap between germline ends came to 11 bases. Germline V gives CDR1 MNHEY, CDR2 SVGEGT. The CDR3 sequence: CASSYSLTGTNYGYTF. CDR3 bases: TGTGCCAGCAGTTACTCTTTGACAGGAACTAACTATGGCTACACCTTC.

The table lists this clonotype with a few counts. The CDR3 DNA reads as TGCAGTGCCCCGGGGGCTACAACTGAAGCTTTCTTT. Translation: CSAPGATTEAFF. V usage is TRBV20-1 and J usage is TRBJ1-1, with D maybe TRBD1 (6 bases). Per the germline V gene, CDR1 is DFQATT and CDR2 is SNEGSKA (reference sequence). The V and J ends lost 6 bases and 5 bases respectively, with 13 bases between them. The CDR3 is 12 residues long.

This clonotype was seen only a few times. The CDR3 loop reads CASSQFLGRPSYNEQFF. CDR3 DNA: TGTGCCAGCAGCCAATTCTTGGGGAGACCCTCCTACAATGAGCAGTTCTTC. V and J are TRBV3-1 and TRBJ2-1, with D possibly being TRBD2 (5 bases). The V gene's germline CDR1 is LGHDT and CDR2 YNNKEL (reference sequence). The length of the CDR3 is 17 residues. V lost 2 bases and J lost 0, with 14 bases in between.

A few counts support this clonotype. The CDR3 nucleotides are TGTGCCAGCAGTTTTCAGGGGGCGAGTCAGCCCCAGCATTTT. This encodes CASSFQGASQPQHF. The V call is TRBV6-5, the J call TRBJ1-5, with 8 bases lining up with TRBD1. The V and J ends lost 4 bases and 6 bases, in that order; junction bases with no gene match: 5. The CDR3 length is 14 residues. Germline V gene lookup returns CDR1 MNHEY and CDR2 SVGAGI.

The J gene is TRBJ2-7, the V gene TRBV4-1, with 7 bases matching TRBD1. V gave up 2 bases and J gave up 5 bases; unmatched junction bases: 3. The length of the CDR3 is 13 residues. Germline V gene sequence: CDR1 MGHRA, CDR2 YSYEKL. In nucleotides, the CDR3 is TGCGCCAGCAGCCAACAACAGGGGAACGAGCAGTACTTC. As protein: CASSQQQGNEQYF.

This clonotype was counted at least ten times. The chain links TRBV28 to TRBJ2-5; 10 positions agree with TRBD1. V shed 6 bases and J 0 bases; nucleotides not matched to a gene: 7. The CDR3 extends over 16 amino acids. The germline gives CDR1 MDHEN, CDR2 SYDVKM. The CDR3 spells CASSPLGTGDQETQYF. The CDR3 DNA reads TGTGCCAGCAGCCCACTTGGGACAGGGGACCAAGAGACCCAGTACTTC.

This clonotype was observed a few times. The chain combines TRBV20-1 with TRBJ2-3; TRBD2 aligns across 9 bases. This CDR3 has 15 residues. V was pared by 3 bases and J by 2 bases, with 6 bases of the junction left unmatched. CDR1 DFQATT and CDR2 SNEGSKA come from the germline V gene (reference sequence). CDR3 bases: TGCAGTGCTAGGACGACTAGCGGCAACACAGATACGCAGTATTTT. It is translated as CSARTTSGNTDTQYF.

This rearrangement joins TRBV10-3 to TRBJ2-7; D possibly corresponds to TRBD1 (5 bases). Germline V CDR1 and CDR2: ENHRY, SYGVKD. Trimming stripped 10 bases from V and 4 bases from J, with 11 bases between. This CDR3 contains 11 residues. CDR3 residues: CATRVGYEQYF. The CDR3 DNA sequence: TGTGCCACCAGGGTTGGGTACGAGCAGTACTTC.

This clonotype came up a few times. The chain joins TRBV12-3 or TRBV12-4 to TRBJ2-7; the D gene is possibly TRBD1 (6 bases). V lost 5 bases, J lost 6 bases, and 11 bases lay in between. The CDR3 spans 12 residues. CDR3 sequence: CASSTTGFEQYF. CDR3 bases: TGTGCCAGCAGTACCACAGGGTTCGAGCAGTACTTC.

This clonotype was recorded a few times. The chain employs TRBV12-3 or TRBV12-4 and TRBJ2-6; no definite D call. The V end lost 0 bases, the J end lost 0 bases, and 12 bases lay between the germline ends. The CDR3 contains 18 residues. This CDR3 is CASSLAIIRRSGANVLTF. DNA for the CDR3: TGTGCCAGCAGTTTAGCGATTATTCGCCGCTCTGGGGCCAACGTCCTGACTTTC.

This clonotype has a handful of counts. The chain has TRBV28 and TRBJ1-2; perhaps TRBD1 as D (6 bases). The CDR3 sequence is 15 residues long. Germline values: CDR1 MDHEN, CDR2 SYDVKM. V lost 5 bases and J 0 bases, leaving 13 bases between the germline ends. This CDR3 is CASSPSGVTNYGYTF. In DNA form, the CDR3 reads TGTGCCAGCAGTCCCTCAGGGGTAACTAACTATGGCTACACCTTC.